The source of this TCR beta chain is a study of tumor-infiltrating lymphocytes in primary liver carcinoma. TCR beta cDNA came from roughly 550 ng total RNA, primed with a constant-region primer. Sequencing libraries for TCR beta derived from three nested multiplex PCR rounds that used slightly modified ARM-PCR. TCRdb reanalysed the multiplex PCR reads using MiXCR and keeps one entry per CDR3 protein. The sample has 300,000 to 400,000 distinct CDR3 sequences; less than 70% are singletons. In addition to blood RNA drawn from unsorted whole blood, germline DNA was extracted. An approximately 3.6-milliliter peripheral blood sample was collected before surgery. About this clonotype: At one boundary the junction diverges from the germline segment, which might be a read error.

The sequence derives from a man in his forties with primary liver carcinoma and hepatitis B virus infection. The sequenced sample was peripheral blood.

CDR3 sequence (DNA): TGCGCCAGCAGAAAAGGGCCCGACAATGTGCAGTTCTTC. Translating it yields CASRKGPDNVQFF. V and J are TRBV5-1 and TRBJ2-1; no reliable D call. The germline gives CDR1 SGHRS, CDR2 YFSETQ. The CDR3 is 13 residues long.